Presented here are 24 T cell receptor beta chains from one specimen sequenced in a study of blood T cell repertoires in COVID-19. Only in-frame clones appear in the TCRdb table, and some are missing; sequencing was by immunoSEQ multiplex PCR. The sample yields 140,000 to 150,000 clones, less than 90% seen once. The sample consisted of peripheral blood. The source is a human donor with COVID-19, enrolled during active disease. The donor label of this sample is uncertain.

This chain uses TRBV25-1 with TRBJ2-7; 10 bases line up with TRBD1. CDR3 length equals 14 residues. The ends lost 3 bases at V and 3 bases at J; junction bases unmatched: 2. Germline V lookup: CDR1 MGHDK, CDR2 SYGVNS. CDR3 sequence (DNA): TGTGCCAGCAGTGACAGGACAGGGGGCTACGAGCAGTACTTC. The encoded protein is CASSDRTGGYEQYF.

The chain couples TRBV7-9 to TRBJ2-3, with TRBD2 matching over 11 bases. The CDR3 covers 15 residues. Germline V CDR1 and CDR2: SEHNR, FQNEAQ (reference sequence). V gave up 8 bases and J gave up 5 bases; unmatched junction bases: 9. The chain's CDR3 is CASAFSGGAGDTQYF. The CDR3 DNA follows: TGTGCCAGCGCCTTTAGCGGGGGGGCCGGAGATACGCAGTATTTT.

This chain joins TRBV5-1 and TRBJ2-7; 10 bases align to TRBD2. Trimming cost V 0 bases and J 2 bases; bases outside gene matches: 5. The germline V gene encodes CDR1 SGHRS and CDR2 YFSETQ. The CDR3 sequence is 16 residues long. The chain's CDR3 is CASSLVLAGGPYEQYF. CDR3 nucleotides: TGCGCCAGCAGCTTGGTTTTAGCGGGAGGACCCTACGAGCAGTACTTC.

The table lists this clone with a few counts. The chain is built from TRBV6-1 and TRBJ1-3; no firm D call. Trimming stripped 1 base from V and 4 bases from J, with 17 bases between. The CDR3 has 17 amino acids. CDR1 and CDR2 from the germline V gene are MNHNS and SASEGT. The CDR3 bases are TGTGCCAGCAGTGAAGTTTCGGCAGCCACGGGGGGAAACACCATATATTTT. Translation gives CASSEVSAATGGNTIYF.

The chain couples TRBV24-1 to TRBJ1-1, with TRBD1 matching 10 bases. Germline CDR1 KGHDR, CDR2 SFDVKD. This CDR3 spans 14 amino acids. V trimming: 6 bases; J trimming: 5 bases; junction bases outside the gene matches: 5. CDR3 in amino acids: CATSRDRGYTEAFF. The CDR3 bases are TGTGCCACCAGTCGGGACAGGGGATATACTGAAGCTTTCTTT.

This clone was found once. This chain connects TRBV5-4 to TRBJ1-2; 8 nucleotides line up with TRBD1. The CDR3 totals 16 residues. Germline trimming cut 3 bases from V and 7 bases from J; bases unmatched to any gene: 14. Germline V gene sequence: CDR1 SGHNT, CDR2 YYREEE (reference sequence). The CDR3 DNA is TGTGCCAGCAGCTCACAGGGGGGGCCGTCGGCCCGTGGCTACACCTTC. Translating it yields CASSSQGGPSARGYTF.

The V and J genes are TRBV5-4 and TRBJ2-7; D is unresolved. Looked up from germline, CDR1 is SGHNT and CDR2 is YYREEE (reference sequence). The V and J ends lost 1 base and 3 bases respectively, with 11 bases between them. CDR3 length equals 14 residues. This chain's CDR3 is CASSLSTTNYEQYF. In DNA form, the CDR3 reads TGTGCCAGCAGCTTGTCTACAACTAACTACGAGCAGTACTTC. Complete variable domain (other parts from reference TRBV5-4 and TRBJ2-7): ETGVTQSPTHLIKTRGQQVTLRCSSQSGHNTVSWYQQALGQGPQFIFQYYREEENGRGNFPPRFSGLQFPNYSSELNVNALELDDSALYLCASSLSTTNYEQYFGPGTRLTVT.

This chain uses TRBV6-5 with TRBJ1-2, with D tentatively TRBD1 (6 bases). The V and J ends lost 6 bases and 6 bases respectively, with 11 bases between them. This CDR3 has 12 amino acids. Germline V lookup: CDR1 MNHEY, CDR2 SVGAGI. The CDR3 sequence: CASSGGAHGYTF. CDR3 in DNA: TGTGCCAGCAGCGGGGGGGCTCATGGCTACACCTTC.

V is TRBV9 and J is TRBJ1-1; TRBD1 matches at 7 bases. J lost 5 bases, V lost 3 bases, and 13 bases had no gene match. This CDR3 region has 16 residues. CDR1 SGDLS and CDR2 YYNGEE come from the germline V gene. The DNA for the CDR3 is TGTGCCAGCAGCGCCCCTGGCCGTACAGGGGTGACTGAAGCTTTCTTT. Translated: CASSAPGRTGVTEAFF.

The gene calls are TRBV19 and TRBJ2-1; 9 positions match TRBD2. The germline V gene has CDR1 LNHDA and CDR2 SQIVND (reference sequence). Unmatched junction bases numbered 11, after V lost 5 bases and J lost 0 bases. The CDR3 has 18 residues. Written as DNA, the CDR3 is TGTGCCAGTAGTGGACGACTAGCGGTTGCGAGCTCCTACAATGAGCAGTTCTTC. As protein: CASSGRLAVASSYNEQFF.

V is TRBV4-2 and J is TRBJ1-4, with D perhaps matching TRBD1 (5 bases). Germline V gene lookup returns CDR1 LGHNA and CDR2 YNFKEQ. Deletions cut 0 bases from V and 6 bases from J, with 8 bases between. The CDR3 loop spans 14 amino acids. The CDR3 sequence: CASSQDPRDEKLFF. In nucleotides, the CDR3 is TGTGCCAGCAGCCAAGATCCCAGGGATGAAAAACTGTTTTTT.

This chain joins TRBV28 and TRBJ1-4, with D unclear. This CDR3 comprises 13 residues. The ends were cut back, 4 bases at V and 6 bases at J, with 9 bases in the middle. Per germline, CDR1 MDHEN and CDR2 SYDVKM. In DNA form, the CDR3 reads TGTGCCAGCAGTTCGACACCTGATGAAAAACTGTTTTTT. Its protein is CASSSTPDEKLFF.

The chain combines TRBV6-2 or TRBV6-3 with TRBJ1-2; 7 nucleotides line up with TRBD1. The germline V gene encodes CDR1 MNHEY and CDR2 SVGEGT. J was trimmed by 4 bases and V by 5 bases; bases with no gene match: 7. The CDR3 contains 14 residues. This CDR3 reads CASSAGTAFYGYTF. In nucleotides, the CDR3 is TGTGCCAGCAGTGCCGGGACAGCTTTCTATGGCTACACCTTC.

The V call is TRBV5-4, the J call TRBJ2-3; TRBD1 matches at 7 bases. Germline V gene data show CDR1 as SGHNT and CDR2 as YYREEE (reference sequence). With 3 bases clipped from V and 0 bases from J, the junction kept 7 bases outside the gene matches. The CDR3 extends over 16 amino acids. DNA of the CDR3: TGTGCCAGCAGCTCCGACAGGGTAACTAGCACAGATACGCAGTATTTT. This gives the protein CASSSDRVTSTDTQYF.

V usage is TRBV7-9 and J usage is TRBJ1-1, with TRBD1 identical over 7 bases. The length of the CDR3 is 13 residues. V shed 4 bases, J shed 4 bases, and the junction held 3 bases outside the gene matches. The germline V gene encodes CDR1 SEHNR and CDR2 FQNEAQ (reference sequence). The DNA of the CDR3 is TGTGCCAGCAGCTCAACAGGGGTCACTGAAGCTTTCTTT. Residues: CASSSTGVTEAFF.

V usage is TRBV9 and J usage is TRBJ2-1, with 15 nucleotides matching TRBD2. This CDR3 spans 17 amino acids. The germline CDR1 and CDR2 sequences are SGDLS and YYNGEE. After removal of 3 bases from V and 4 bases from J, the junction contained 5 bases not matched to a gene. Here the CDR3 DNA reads TGTGCCAGCAGCGCCAGCGGGACTAGCGGGGGGTACAATGAGCAGTTCTTC. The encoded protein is CASSASGTSGGYNEQFF.

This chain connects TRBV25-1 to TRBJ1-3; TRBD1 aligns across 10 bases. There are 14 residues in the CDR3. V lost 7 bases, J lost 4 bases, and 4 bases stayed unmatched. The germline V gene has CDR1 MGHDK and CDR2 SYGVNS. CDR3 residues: CASTDRGSGNTIYF. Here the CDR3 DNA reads TGTGCCAGCACGGACAGGGGGTCCGGAAACACCATATATTTT.

The CDR3 coding sequence is TGTGCCAGCAGCCCAGGACAGGGGGTTCGGTACTTC. This translates into CASSPGQGVRYF. The chain has TRBV12-3 or TRBV12-4 and TRBJ2-7, with 10 positions matching TRBD1. The CDR3 spans 12 residues. V was clipped by 6 bases and J by 12 bases; unmatched bases: 8.

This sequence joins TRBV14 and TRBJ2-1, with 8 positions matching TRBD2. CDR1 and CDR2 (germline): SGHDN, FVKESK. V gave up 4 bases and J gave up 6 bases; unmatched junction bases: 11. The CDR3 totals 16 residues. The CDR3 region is CASSRPQRGLTNEQFF. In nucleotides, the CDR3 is TGTGCCAGCAGCCGTCCACAGCGGGGGCTCACCAATGAGCAGTTCTTC.

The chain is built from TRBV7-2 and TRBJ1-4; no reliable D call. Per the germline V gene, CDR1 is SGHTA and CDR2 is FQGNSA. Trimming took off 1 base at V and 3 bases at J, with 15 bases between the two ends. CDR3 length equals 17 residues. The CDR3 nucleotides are TGTGCCAGCAGCTTAGGGGGAGAAATATGGGCTAATGAAAAACTGTTTTTT. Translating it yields CASSLGGEIWANEKLFF. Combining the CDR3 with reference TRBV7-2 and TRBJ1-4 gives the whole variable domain GAGVSQSPSNKVTEKGKDVELRCDPISGHTALYWYRQSLGQGLEFLIYFQGNSAPDKSGLPSDRFSAERTGGSVSTLTIQRTQQEDSAVYLCASSLGGEIWANEKLFFGSGTQLSVL.

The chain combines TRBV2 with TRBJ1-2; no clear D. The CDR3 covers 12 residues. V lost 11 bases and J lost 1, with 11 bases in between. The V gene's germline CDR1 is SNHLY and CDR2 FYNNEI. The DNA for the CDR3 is TGTGCCGAAGCGGGGAGTAACTATGGCTACACCTTC. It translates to CAEAGSNYGYTF.

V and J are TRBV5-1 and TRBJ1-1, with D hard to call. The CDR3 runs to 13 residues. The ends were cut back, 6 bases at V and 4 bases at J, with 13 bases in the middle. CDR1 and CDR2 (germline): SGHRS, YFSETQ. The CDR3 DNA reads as TGCGCCAGCAATCCGGGATGGAGCACTGAAGCTTTCTTT. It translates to CASNPGWSTEAFF.

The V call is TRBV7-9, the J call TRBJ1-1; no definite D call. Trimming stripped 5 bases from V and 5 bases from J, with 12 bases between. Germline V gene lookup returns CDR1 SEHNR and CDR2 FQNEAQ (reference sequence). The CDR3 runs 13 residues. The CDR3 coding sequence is TGTGCCAGCAGCCAAAGAGGGATGACTGAAGCTTTCTTT. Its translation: CASSQRGMTEAFF.

The CDR3 DNA follows: TGTGCCAGCAGTGTCGGACCGGGACAGGGGGCCGGAGCATATGGCTACACCTTC. Its translation: CASSVGPGQGAGAYGYTF. The V gene is TRBV25-1, the J gene TRBJ1-2, with 12 nucleotides matching TRBD1. The CDR3 consists of 18 residues. Losses at the gene ends were 4 bases for V and 5 bases for J; bases not matched to a gene: 14. Germline values: CDR1 MGHDK, CDR2 SYGVNS.